Presented here are 22 T cell receptor beta chains from one specimen sequenced in a study of T cells in Graves' hyperthyroidism and ophthalmopathy. Amplification of TCR beta CDR3 regions was performed using RNA transcripts as template. A first-round RT-PCR of the TCR CDR3 used the HTBI primer set. TCRdb recomputed calls from the multiplex PCR reads with MiXCR, one row per CDR3 protein. Of approximately 740,000 distinct CDR3 sequences listed, 12% to 15% are singletons. Input material: blood. Receptors were obtained from a woman aged 18-30 years with Graves' hyperthyroidism.

To note about this clonotype: This may come from a read error, since a much larger clone is one base off. The chain is built from TRBV20-1 and TRBJ1-5; D might be TRBD1 (5 bases). CDR1 is DFQATT, CDR2 SNEGSKA, per germline (reference sequence). Trimming shortened V by 5 bases and J by 2 bases, and 10 bases separated the two germline ends. The CDR3 has 13 amino acids. The CDR3 region has the DNA TGCAGTGCTTTACGGGGGGGCAATCAGCCCCAGCATTTT. Translated, it gives CSALRGGNQPQHF.

This clonotype has ten or more counts. The V call is TRBV12-3 or TRBV12-4, the J call TRBJ1-2; D gene unclear. This CDR3 region has 14 residues. V was clipped by 1 base and J by 0 bases, with 6 bases between them. CDR3 nucleotides: TGTGCCAGCAGTTTAGGTTCATCTAACTATGGCTACACCTTC. It is translated as CASSLGSSNYGYTF.

The rearrangement links TRBV18 to TRBJ1-1; a weak D match, TRBD1 (5 bases). Germline-derived CDR1 and CDR2 are KGHSH and LQKENI. Trimming cost V 5 bases and J 0 bases, with 10 bases left between them. This CDR3 contains 14 residues. The CDR3 DNA sequence: TGTGCCAGCTCAGCACTAGGGGTGAACACTGAAGCTTTCTTT. It codes for CASSALGVNTEAFF.

The chain links TRBV20-1 to TRBJ1-1, with 7 nucleotides matching TRBD1. V lost 4 bases and J lost 0; bases outside the gene matches: 8. The CDR3 sequence is 15 residues long. Germline lookup yields CDR1 DFQATT and CDR2 SNEGSKA (reference sequence). The CDR3 DNA reads TGCAGTGCTATGCGACCGGACAGGCTGAACACTGAAGCTTTCTTT. Its protein is CSAMRPDRLNTEAFF.

This clonotype was seen repeatedly, ten times or more. The V and J genes are TRBV30 and TRBJ1-2, with D possibly TRBD1 on 6 matching bases. In germline, CDR1 is GTSNPN, CDR2 SVGIG (reference sequence). This CDR3 comprises 12 residues. Trimming shortened V by 4 bases and J by 8 bases, and 14 bases separated the two germline ends. CDR3 sequence: CAWNREAGGYTF. For the CDR3, the DNA is TGTGCCTGGAACAGGGAGGCAGGCGGCTACACCTTC. Based on the CDR3 plus reference TRBV30 and TRBJ1-2, the full variable domain is SQTIHQWPATLVQPVGSPLSLECTVEGTSNPNLYWYRQAAGRGLQLLFYSVGIGQISSEVPQNLSASRPQDRQFILSSKKLLLSDSGFYLCAWNREAGGYTFGSGTRLTVV.

The chain has TRBV6-1 and TRBJ2-7; the match to TRBD1 covers 9 bases. CDR1 and CDR2 (germline): MNHNS, SASEGT. The CDR3 has 15 amino acids. V lost 5 bases and J lost 4; bases outside the gene matches: 9. CDR3 coding DNA: TGTGCCAGCAGTTGGCCGGGACAGGGTCTTTACGAGCAGTACTTC. It is translated as CASSWPGQGLYEQYF.

This clonotype occurred a few times. Relative to the germline gene, one junction end is altered; a read error may explain this. This chain uses TRBV18 with TRBJ2-1; no reliable D call. The germline V gene encodes CDR1 KGHSH and CDR2 LQKENI. The CDR3 length is 17 residues. The DNA for the CDR3 is TGTGCCAGCTCCCCACTATCCGGGCTAAGCTCCTACAATGAGCAGTTCTTC. Translation gives CASSPLSGLSSYNEQFF.

The genes are TRBV9 and TRBJ1-1; 7 nucleotides match TRBD1. This CDR3 has 13 amino acids. Unmatched junction bases numbered 7, after V lost 7 bases and J lost 4 bases. The germline V gene has CDR1 SGDLS and CDR2 YYNGEE. CDR3: CASGDRAGTEAFF. CDR3 in DNA: TGTGCCAGCGGCGACAGGGCTGGCACTGAAGCTTTCTTT.

This clonotype was seen many times. The chain links TRBV28 to TRBJ2-1; maybe TRBD2 (7 bases). The V and J ends lost 6 bases and 2 bases respectively, with 11 bases between them. The CDR3 length is 14 residues. Per germline, CDR1 MDHEN and CDR2 SYDVKM. The CDR3: CASRTGTTYNEQFF. CDR3 nucleotides: TGTGCCAGCAGAACAGGGACTACCTACAATGAGCAGTTCTTC.

V is TRBV18 and J is TRBJ2-1; 7 bases align to TRBD2. From germline, CDR1 is KGHSH and CDR2 LQKENI. The CDR3 is 16 residues long. Trimming at V came to 2 bases and at J to 5 bases, leaving 9 bases not matched to a gene. In nucleotides, the CDR3 is TGTGCCAGCTCACCAAGGACTAGTGTGGGTGACAATGAGCAGTTCTTC. It specifies CASSPRTSVGDNEQFF.

In this sample, this clonotype turned up many times. The V gene is TRBV11-1, the J gene TRBJ2-4; no definite D call. This CDR3 has 15 residues. Germline lookup yields CDR1 SGHAT and CDR2 FQDESV (reference sequence). V was trimmed by 7 bases and J by 0 bases, leaving 13 bases between them. This CDR3 reads CASIRRPLAKNIQYF. CDR3 DNA: TGTGCCAGCATCCGACGTCCGCTAGCCAAAAACATTCAGTACTTC.

This clonotype was seen a handful of times. The chain combines TRBV20-1 with TRBJ2-1; 16 nucleotides align to TRBD2. Germline V lookup: CDR1 DFQATT, CDR2 SNEGSKA (reference sequence). This CDR3 is 20 amino acids long. V was pared by 3 bases and J by 0 bases, with 11 bases of the junction left unmatched. CDR3 residues: CSASIRGTSGRVPSYNEQFF. DNA for the CDR3: TGCAGTGCTAGTATCCGGGGGACTAGCGGGAGGGTCCCCTCCTACAATGAGCAGTTCTTC.

Here the CDR3 reads CSAIPTSGINTQYF. The DNA of the CDR3 is TGCAGTGCTATCCCGACTAGCGGAATCAATACGCAGTATTTT. The chain couples TRBV20-1 to TRBJ2-3; 9 bases match TRBD2. From germline, CDR1 is DFQATT and CDR2 SNEGSKA (reference sequence). This CDR3 comprises 14 residues. V was pared by 4 bases and J by 7 bases, with 9 bases of the junction left unmatched.

The genes are TRBV7-8 and TRBJ2-7, with D possibly being TRBD1 or TRBD2 (5 bases each). Germline CDR1 SGHVS, CDR2 FQNEAQ. There are 13 residues in the CDR3. Trimming stripped 6 bases from V and 2 bases from J, with 11 bases between. CDR3 in DNA: TGTGCCAGCAGTCCCAGGGACCCCTACGAGCAGTACTTC. The encoded protein is CASSPRDPYEQYF.

At least ten counts were recorded for this clonotype. The chain carries TRBV5-1 and TRBJ2-7; the D gene is possibly TRBD1 (6 bases). V was clipped by 1 base and J by 3 bases, with 11 bases between them. This CDR3 is built from 14 residues. Germline loops: CDR1 SGHRS, CDR2 YFSETQ. This CDR3 reads CASSLSQGIYEQYF. DNA for the CDR3: TGCGCCAGCAGCTTGAGCCAGGGGATCTACGAGCAGTACTTC.

This clonotype was recorded a few times. The CDR3 loop is CASSAGRGGSYGYTF. The CDR3 bases are TGTGCCAGCAGCGCGGGGCGGGGAGGGTCTTATGGCTACACCTTC. J is TRBJ1-2 and V is TRBV9; maybe TRBD1 (5 bases). CDR3 length: 15 residues. With 3 bases removed from V and 5 bases from J, the gap between germline ends came to 17 bases. The germline V gene encodes CDR1 SGDLS and CDR2 YYNGEE. The whole variable domain, filled in from reference TRBV9 and TRBJ1-2, reads DSGVTQTPKHLITATGQRVTLRCSPRSGDLSVYWYQQSLDQGLQFLIQYYNGEERAKGNILERFSAQQFPDLHSELNLSSLELGDSALYFCASSAGRGGSYGYTFGSGTRLTVV.

Ten or more counts support this clonotype. The V gene is TRBV7-3, the J gene TRBJ2-3, with TRBD2 as a possible D gene (6 bases). With 3 bases removed from V and 4 bases from J, the gap between germline ends came to 14 bases. This CDR3 is 15 amino acids long. Germline V CDR1 and CDR2: SGHTA, FQGTGA. The DNA for the CDR3 is TGTGCCAGCAGCTTTGCGGGACCTAGGGCAGATACGCAGTATTTT. Translation gives CASSFAGPRADTQYF.

In its sample, this clonotype was seen many times. This CDR3 reads CASSHPPFDEQYF. Here the CDR3 DNA reads TGTGCCAGCAGCCATCCACCCTTCGACGAGCAGTACTTC. The genes are TRBV11-2 and TRBJ2-7, with D unclear. The germline V and J ends were trimmed by 5 bases and 5 bases, with 13 bases remaining between them. Germline V gene sequence: CDR1 SGHAT, CDR2 FQNNGV. CDR3 length: 13 amino acids. The whole variable domain, remainder taken from reference TRBV11-2 and TRBJ2-7, is EAGVAQSPRYKIIEKRQSVAFWCNPISGHATLYWYQQILGQGPKLLIQFQNNGVVDDSQLPKDRFSAERLKGVDSTLKIQPAKLEDSAVYLCASSHPPFDEQYFGPGTRLTVT.

This clonotype was detected ten times or more. The rearrangement joins TRBV2 to TRBJ2-7; 9 bases fit TRBD1. Germline CDR1 is SNHLY and CDR2 is FYNNEI. With 6 bases clipped from V and 1 base from J, the junction kept 4 bases outside the gene matches. The CDR3 has 14 residues. DNA of the CDR3: TGTGCCAGCAGACGGACAGGGGCTTCCTACGAGCAGTACTTC. As protein: CASRRTGASYEQYF.

The table lists this clonotype with a few counts. The chain couples TRBV6-2 or TRBV6-3 to TRBJ2-7, with 10 positions matching TRBD2. The CDR3 runs to 15 residues. Looked up from germline, CDR1 is MNHEY and CDR2 is SVGEGT. The junction had 9 bases not matched to a gene; V was cut back by 4 bases and J by 6 bases. The CDR3, as DNA: TGTGCCAGCAGTTTCGGGGCTAGCGGGAGCCCCGAGCAGTACTTC. Translation: CASSFGASGSPEQYF.

In this sample, this clonotype turned up many times. The chain is built from TRBV27 and TRBJ2-2, with 7 nucleotides matching TRBD1. V gave up 5 bases and J gave up 2 bases; unmatched junction bases: 8. The CDR3 contains 16 residues. Germline V gives CDR1 MNHEY, CDR2 SMNVEV (reference sequence). The CDR3 here is CASSPEGGLNTGELFF. The CDR3 DNA reads TGTGCCAGCAGTCCCGAAGGGGGCCTTAACACCGGGGAGCTGTTTTTT.

The sample holds many counts of this clonotype. The chain employs TRBV11-2 and TRBJ2-3; a weak D match, TRBD2 (6 bases). Germline-derived CDR1 and CDR2 are SGHAT and FQNNGV. This CDR3 comprises 15 residues. Trimming stripped 4 bases from V and 2 bases from J, with 13 bases between. CDR3 DNA: TGTGCCAGCAGCTCCCTGGGGGGAGTCACAGATACGCAGTATTTT. Translation: CASSSLGGVTDTQYF.